The clone carrying this T cell receptor beta chain was seen at least ten times. The data belong to a study of T-cell reconstitution after alpha-beta-depleted transplantation in children. The TCRbeta library was prepared with unique molecular identifiers. TCRdb reanalysed the PCR reads using MiXCR and keeps one entry per CDR3 protein. The sample has hundreds of thousands of distinct CDR3 sequences, approximately 15% seen once; the top ten hold 1.1%. The CDR3 has 12 amino acids. V was cut by 2 bases and J by 10 bases, with 10 bases left in between. Looked up from germline, CDR1 is SGHRS and CDR2 is YFSETQ.

This sample comprised PBMCs from the stem cell graft donor, obtained from the stem cell graft. This TCR was sampled from a human donor who donated a stem cell graft to a child with acute myeloid leukemia. The rearrangement joins TRBV5-1 to TRBJ2-1; D gene uncertain. CDR3 sequence (DNA): TGCGCCAGCAGCTTCAGGTCGGGCGAGCAGTTCTTC. This translates into CASSFRSGEQFF. The whole variable domain, remainder taken from reference TRBV5-1 and TRBJ2-1, is KAGVTQTPRYLIKTRGQQVTLSCSPISGHRSVSWYQQTPGQGLQFLFEYFSETQRNKGNFPGRFSGRQFSNSRSEMNVSTLELGDSALYLCASSFRSGEQFFGPGTRLTVL.